The sequence of this T cell receptor (beta chain) was determined in a study of OX40 agonist ivuxolimab in advanced cancers. Study-wide context: Earlier anti-PD-1, anti-PD-L1 or anti-CTLA-4 therapy was permitted; around 40% had received some. Findings and limits, study-wide: CD4+ and CD8+ T cells in blood underwent clonal expansion by week 6 at 0.1 to 3.0 mg/kg.

The sampling schedule covered blood at baseline, cycle 4 day 1, and cycle 7 day 1. Concerning this clone: Its antigen is unknown.

CDR1 is SGHVS and CDR2 is FNYEAQ in the germline V gene. Trimming shortened V by 5 bases and J by 6 bases, and 16 bases separated the two germline ends. The CDR3 covers 15 residues. TCRdb's copy holds only in-frame clones and misses some; the assay was immunoSEQ multiplex PCR. The data hold just over 25,000 clones, with about 86% observed a single time. This TCR derives from an adult with an advanced solid tumor such as melanoma, head and neck, liver or kidney cancer. The rearrangement uses TRBV7-6 and TRBJ2-2; either TRBD1 or TRBD2 may supply D (6 bases each). Specimen: CD4+ or CD8+ T cells sorted from blood, collected in a trial of the OX40 agonist ivuxolimab. DNA of the CDR3: TGTGCCAGCAGCCCCGGCAGGGGCGGGGCCGGGGAGCTGTTTTTT. It codes for CASSPGRGGAGELFF.